A selection of T cell receptor beta chains follows, all from one sample in a study of cytomegalovirus exposure and HLA in healthy donors. The method was immunoSEQ multiplex PCR; TCRdb's version includes in-frame clones alone and lacks a portion of them. The sample holds over 100,000 clones, around 78% seen once. Sequencing input: PBMCs. The source of these receptors is a woman between 25 and 40 years old in good health and CMV-seropositive. The CDR3 runs from the conserved cysteine through the conserved F or W.

CDR3aa	v_gene	j_gene
CASSQDGTQNTEAFF	TRBV4-3	TRBJ1-1
CASSPPPGRGDPGETQYF	TRBV7-9	TRBJ2-5
CASSPTSGNEQFF	TRBV19	TRBJ2-1
CASSRAGGVNYGYTF	TRBV6-1	TRBJ1-2
CATSRDRGFGNTEAFF	TRBV15	TRBJ1-1
CASRGGFEQFF	TRBV6-1	TRBJ2-1
CASSYWAQDDSYEQYF	TRBV6-5	TRBJ2-7
CASSWAGGEGELFF	TRBV5-1	TRBJ2-2
CASSLHKMNTEAFF	TRBV6-5	TRBJ1-1
CASSGRGARETQYF	TRBV9	TRBJ2-5
CASSPSLRDLNTDTQYF	TRBV18	TRBJ2-3
CASGGWRGQLNQPQHF	TRBV28	TRBJ1-5
CASSPQVAGGIEQFF	TRBV7-2	TRBJ2-1
CASSPGGLGDTQYF	TRBV11-2	TRBJ2-3
CASSSSGQGYTEAFF	TRBV28	TRBJ1-1
CASSGQQNTGELFF	TRBV7-6	TRBJ2-2
CASSRDSYEQYF	TRBV5-1	TRBJ2-7
CASSHGQILDLNTGELFF	TRBV4-1	TRBJ2-2
CASSYSGDSYEQYF	TRBV6-5	TRBJ2-7
CASSLAYGGGGTYGYTF	TRBV5-4	TRBJ1-2
CASSPGLGSNEQFF	TRBV4-3	TRBJ2-1
CASSVWTGGYEQYF	TRBV25-1	TRBJ2-7
CASSSDNHSGNTIYF	TRBV7-2	TRBJ1-3
CASSLTGLGDTQYF	TRBV7-3	TRBJ2-3
CASSTRTGARNIQYF	TRBV19	TRBJ2-4
CASSARTADPGYTF	TRBV5-4	TRBJ1-2
CASSQEPLAGLETQYF	TRBV4-2	TRBJ2-5